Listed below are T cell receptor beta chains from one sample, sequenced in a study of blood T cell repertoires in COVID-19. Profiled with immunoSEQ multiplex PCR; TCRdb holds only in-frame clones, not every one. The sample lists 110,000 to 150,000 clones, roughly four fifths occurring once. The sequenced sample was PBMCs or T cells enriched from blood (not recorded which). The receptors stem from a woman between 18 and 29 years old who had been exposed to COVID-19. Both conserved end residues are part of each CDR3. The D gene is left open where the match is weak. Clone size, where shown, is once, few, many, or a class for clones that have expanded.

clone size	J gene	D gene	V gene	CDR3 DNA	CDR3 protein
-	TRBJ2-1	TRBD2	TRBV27	TGTGCCAGCAGACGCCAGACCGTTAGCGGGATAGATACTGGGAATGAGCAGTTCTTC	CASRRQTVSGIDTGNEQFF
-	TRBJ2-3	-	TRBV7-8	TGTGCCAGCAGCCTCTTTGGAGTAGCAGGGGCAGATACGCAGTATTTT	CASSLFGVAGADTQYF
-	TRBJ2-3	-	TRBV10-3	TGTGCCATCAGTGAGTCGATTCGGGGCACAGATACGCAGTATTTT	CAISESIRGTDTQYF
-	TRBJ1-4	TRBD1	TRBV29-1	TGCAGTGCCACGAGGGGGACAGGGGATGAAAAACTGTTTTTT	CSATRGTGDEKLFF
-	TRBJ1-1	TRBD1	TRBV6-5	TGTGCCAGCAGAGATGCCACAGGGGGCCGGGCTTTCTTT	CASRDATGGRAFF
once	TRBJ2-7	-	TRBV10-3	TGTGCCATCAGTGATCGGGAATCCTACGAGCAGTACTTC	CAISDRESYEQYF
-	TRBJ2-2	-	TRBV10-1	TGCGCCAGCAGTTCCGGGACTAACACCGGGGAGCTGTTTTTT	CASSSGTNTGELFF
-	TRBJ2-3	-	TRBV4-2	TGTGCCAGCAGCCAAGAAGGGAGGGGGGATGATACGCAGTATTTT	CASSQEGRGDDTQYF
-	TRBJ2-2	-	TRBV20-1	TGCAGTGCTAGTGGGCGGGACACCGGGGAGCTGTTTTTT	CSASGRDTGELFF
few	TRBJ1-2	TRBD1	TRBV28	TGTGCCAGCAGGCTAGGGACAGAAAAAGGCTACACCTTC	CASRLGTEKGYTF
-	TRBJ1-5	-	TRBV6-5	TGTGCCAGCAGTTTGGGGGGGAGCAATCAGCCCCAGCATTTT	CASSLGGSNQPQHF
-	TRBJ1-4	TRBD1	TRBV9	TGTGCCAGCAGCGTAGATCCCCAGGGGGCTTTGCTTTTT	CASSVDPQGALLF
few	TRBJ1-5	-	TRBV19	TGTGCCAGTAGTCCGAGGGGTGGGACTTTGGCCCAGCATTTT	CASSPRGGTLAQHF
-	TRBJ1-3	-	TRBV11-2	TGTGCCAGCAGCTTAGAACCTTGGAGCTCTGGAAACACCATATATTTT	CASSLEPWSSGNTIYF
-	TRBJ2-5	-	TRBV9	TGTGCCAGCAGCGCCGAGGGCCTGAAAGAGACCCAGTACTTC	CASSAEGLKETQYF
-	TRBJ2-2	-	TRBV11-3	TGTGCCAGCAGCTTAGACCGGCCGGGGAACACCGGGGAGCTGTTTTTT	CASSLDRPGNTGELFF
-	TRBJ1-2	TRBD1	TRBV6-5	TGTGCCAGCAGTTACTTTTTGGGGACAGCTTATGGCTACACCTTC	CASSYFLGTAYGYTF
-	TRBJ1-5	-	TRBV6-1	TGTGCCAGCAGTGTATCGGGGAGAATTGGCAATCAGCCCCAGCATTTT	CASSVSGRIGNQPQHF
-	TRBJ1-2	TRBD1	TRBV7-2	TGTGCCAGCAGCTTAGTGGCGGGGGGACAGGGGTATGGCTACACCTTC	CASSLVAGGQGYGYTF
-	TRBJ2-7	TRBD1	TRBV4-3	TGCGCCAGCAGCCACACAGGGGAAGGAGACGAGCAGTACTTC	CASSHTGEGDEQYF
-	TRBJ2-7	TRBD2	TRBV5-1	TGCGCCAGCAGCTTTCTAGCGGGAGGACTCTACGAGCAGTACTTC	CASSFLAGGLYEQYF
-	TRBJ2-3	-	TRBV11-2	TGTGCCGGAGGGCGGGAAGGTGATACGCAGTATTTT	CAGGREGDTQYF
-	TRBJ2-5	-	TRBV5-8	TGTGCCAGCACCGACAGAAACCAAGAGACCCAGTACTTC	CASTDRNQETQYF
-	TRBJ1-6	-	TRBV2	TGTGCCAGCAGTGTCTATGCTTATAATTCACCCCTCCACTTT	CASSVYAYNSPLHF
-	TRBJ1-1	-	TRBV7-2	TGTGCCAGCAGGGGAGGGTACACTGAAGCTTTCTTT	CASRGGYTEAFF
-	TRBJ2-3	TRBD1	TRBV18	TGTGCCAGCTCACTACTGACAGGGCCCACAGATACGCAGTATTTT	CASSLLTGPTDTQYF
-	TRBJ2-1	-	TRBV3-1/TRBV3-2	TGTGCCAGCAGTCCCGCGACAAGCCCTTGGAATGAGCAGTTCTTC	CASSPATSPWNEQFF
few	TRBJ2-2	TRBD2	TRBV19	TGTGCCACATCGGTAGCGGGAGTCTTCGGGGAGCTGTTTTTT	CATSVAGVFGELFF
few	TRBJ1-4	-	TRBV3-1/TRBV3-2	TGTGCCAGCAGCCAGAATGGGGCAGTAGGGGAAAAACTGTTTTTT	CASSQNGAVGEKLFF
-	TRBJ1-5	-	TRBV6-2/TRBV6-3	TGTGCCAGCAGTCCCCAGGGACATAGCAATCAGCCCCAGCATTTT	CASSPQGHSNQPQHF
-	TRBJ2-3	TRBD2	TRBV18	TGTGCCAGCTCACCACCGGGACTAGCGGGAGGAGCAGATACGCAGTATTTT	CASSPPGLAGGADTQYF
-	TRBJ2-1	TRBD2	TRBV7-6	TGTGCCAGCAGCTTAGCGCCCGGGAGGTACAATGAGCAGTTCTTC	CASSLAPGRYNEQFF
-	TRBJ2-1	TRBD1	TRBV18	TGTGCCAGCTCATCCGACAGGGACAATGAGCAGTTCTTC	CASSSDRDNEQFF
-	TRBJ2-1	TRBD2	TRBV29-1	TGCAGCGTTCATCTAGCGGGAGAACGGATCAATGAGCAGTTCTTC	CSVHLAGERINEQFF
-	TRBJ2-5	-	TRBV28	TGTGCCAGCAGGCACGACAGGTTACAAGAGACCCAGTACTTC	CASRHDRLQETQYF
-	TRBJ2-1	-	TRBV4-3	TGCGCCAGCAGCCCTGGGTCGGGAAAGGGATTAGAGCAGTTCTTC	CASSPGSGKGLEQFF
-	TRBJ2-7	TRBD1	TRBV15	TGTGCCACCAGCAGGGACAGGGGTCCCTACGAGCAGTACTTC	CATSRDRGPYEQYF
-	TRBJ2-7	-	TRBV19	TGTGCCAGTAGTTCCTCCGGTGAGCCCCCCTACGAGCAGTACTTC	CASSSSGEPPYEQYF
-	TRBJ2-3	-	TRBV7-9	TGTGCCAGCAGCTTAGTTTTGGAGGGCACAGATACGCAGTATTTT	CASSLVLEGTDTQYF
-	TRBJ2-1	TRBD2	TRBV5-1	TGCGCCAGCAGCCCTAGCGGGTTTTACAATGAGCAGTTCTTC	CASSPSGFYNEQFF
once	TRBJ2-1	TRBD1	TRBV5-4	TGTGCCAGCAGCCCCGGGACAGGGCGACCCTACAATGAGCAGTTCTTC	CASSPGTGRPYNEQFF
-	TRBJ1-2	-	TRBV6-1	TGTGCCAGCAGTGAAAGCCAATACTATGGCTACACCTTC	CASSESQYYGYTF
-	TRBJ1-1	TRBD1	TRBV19	TGTGCCAGTAATTCAGGACACGAGAGGACAGGGGAGACTGAAGCTTTCTTT	CASNSGHERTGETEAFF
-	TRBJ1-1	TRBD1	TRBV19	TGTGCCAGTAGGAGGGACAGGGGGACGCCGGTGAACACTGAAGCTTTCTTT	CASRRDRGTPVNTEAFF
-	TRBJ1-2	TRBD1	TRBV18	TGTGCCAGCTCACCAAGAGACTCGGGACAGGGGGCCAGTGGCTACACCTTC	CASSPRDSGQGASGYTF
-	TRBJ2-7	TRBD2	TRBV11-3	TGTGCCAGCAGCTTACTTGAGCGGGAGTTTTACGAGCAGTACTTC	CASSLLEREFYEQYF